Each of the 23 T cell receptor beta chains below was sequenced from the same sample in a study of cytomegalovirus exposure and HLA in healthy donors. PCR used 60 Vbeta primers and 13 Jbeta primers. Assay: immunoSEQ multiplex PCR; the TCRdb copy retains only in-frame clones and omits some. The table records some 270,000 clones, roughly 80% of them present only once. Sequenced: PBMCs. The origin of the receptors is a girl aged 2-10 years in good health and CMV-seronegative.

The V gene is TRBV14, the J gene TRBJ1-2; TRBD1 aligns across 9 bases. From germline, CDR1 is SGHDN and CDR2 FVKESK. This CDR3 has 16 amino acids. With 2 bases clipped from V and 2 bases from J, the junction kept 6 bases outside the gene matches. DNA for the CDR3: TGTGCCAGCAGCCAATTATACAGGGGGCCAAACTATGGCTACACCTTC. It is translated as CASSQLYRGPNYGYTF. The variable domain in full, with the rest retrieved from reference TRBV14 and TRBJ1-2, is EAGVTQFPSHSVIEKGQTVTLRCDPISGHDNLYWYRRVMGKEIKFLLHFVKESKQDESGMPNNRFLAERTGGTYSTLKVQPAELEDSGVYFCASSQLYRGPNYGYTFGSGTRLTVV.

This chain connects TRBV5-1 to TRBJ2-3, with 12 bases fitting TRBD2. Trimming took 1 base from V and 6 from J; bases not matched to a gene: 0. The germline V gene encodes CDR1 SGHRS and CDR2 YFSETQ. The CDR3 sequence is 14 residues long. The CDR3 is CASSLTSGGDTQYF. For the CDR3, the DNA is TGCGCCAGCAGCTTGACTAGCGGGGGGGATACGCAGTATTTT.

This clone was recorded only once. This chain uses TRBV5-4 with TRBJ2-1; 12 bases match TRBD2. In germline, CDR1 is SGHNT, CDR2 YYREEE (reference sequence). The CDR3 is 14 residues long. Trimming took 9 bases from V and 7 from J; bases not matched to a gene: 8. CDR3 in amino acids: CATSPLAGGNEQFF. The DNA for the CDR3 is TGTGCCACCTCTCCGCTAGCGGGAGGGAATGAGCAGTTCTTC. Looking up the rest from reference TRBV5-4 and TRBJ2-1 gives the full variable domain: ETGVTQSPTHLIKTRGQQVTLRCSSQSGHNTVSWYQQALGQGPQFIFQYYREEENGRGNFPPRFSGLQFPNYSSELNVNALELDDSALYLCATSPLAGGNEQFFGPGTRLTVL.

The chain has TRBV5-1 and TRBJ2-3, with 9 bases identical to TRBD2. Germline trimming cut 0 bases from V and 0 bases from J; bases unmatched to any gene: 5. The CDR3 extends over 17 amino acids. CDR1 SGHRS and CDR2 YFSETQ come from the germline V gene. CDR3 coding DNA: TGCGCCAGCAGCTTGGCAGGCACTAGCGGGAGCACAGATACGCAGTATTTT. It is translated as CASSLAGTSGSTDTQYF.

This chain links TRBV7-8 with TRBJ1-2, with D perhaps matching TRBD1 (6 bases). The CDR3 totals 13 residues. V was trimmed by 5 bases and J by 2 bases, leaving 9 bases between them. The germline V gene encodes CDR1 SGHVS and CDR2 FQNEAQ. The CDR3 nucleotides read TGTGCCAGCAGCCCGGACAGCAACTATGGCTACACCTTC. Protein product: CASSPDSNYGYTF.

Comment on this clone: Other DNA variants within this sample encode the same CDR3. The genes are TRBV19 and TRBJ2-7; the match to TRBD1 covers 10 bases. CDR3 length equals 15 residues. The germline gives CDR1 LNHDA, CDR2 SQIVND (reference sequence). V was pared by 3 bases and J by 3 bases, with 5 bases of the junction left unmatched. The CDR3 protein is CASSIPGQGVYEQYF. Written as DNA, the CDR3 is TGTGCCAGTAGTATCCCTGGACAGGGGGTCTACGAGCAGTACTTC.

This clone was found a few times. Here the CDR3 DNA reads TGTGCCAGCAGCCCTATGGACAGGGCGGGCTACACCTTC. Its protein product is CASSPMDRAGYTF. This rearrangement joins TRBV5-6 to TRBJ1-2; TRBD1 matches at 8 bases. V lost 4 bases, J lost 8 bases, and 7 bases stayed unmatched. The CDR3 extends over 13 amino acids. Germline CDR1 and CDR2: SGHDT and YYEEEE.

As concerns this clone: The junction differs from germline at one of its ends, possibly a read error. The V call is TRBV6-1, the J call TRBJ2-3; TRBD2 matches at 7 bases. This CDR3 comprises 17 residues. Germline V gene sequence: CDR1 MNHNS, CDR2 SASEGT. The CDR3 is CASREAAMTSPTDTQYF. CDR3 nucleotide sequence: TGTGCCAGCAGGGAAGCAGCGATGACTAGCCCCACAGATACGCAGTATTTT.

In its sample, this clone was seen once. This chain links TRBV28 with TRBJ2-1; 8 bases are a match to TRBD2. The V gene's germline CDR1 is MDHEN and CDR2 SYDVKM. The junction had 11 bases not matched to a gene; V was cut back by 0 bases and J by 4 bases. This CDR3 is 18 amino acids long. The chain's CDR3 is CASSLWWPRAGEYNEQFF. CDR3 nucleotides: TGTGCCAGCAGTTTATGGTGGCCGAGAGCGGGGGAGTACAATGAGCAGTTCTTC.

In the case of this clone: Other DNA sequences in the sample encode the same CDR3. V is TRBV6-1 and J is TRBJ1-5; D is possibly TRBD1 (6 bases). Trimming stripped 2 bases from V and 7 bases from J, with 21 bases between. Germline lookup yields CDR1 MNHNS and CDR2 SASEGT. The CDR3 covers 17 residues. CDR3 in amino acids: CASSENMWSGGWQPQHF. The DNA of the CDR3 is TGTGCCAGCAGTGAAAACATGTGGTCTGGGGGCTGGCAGCCCCAGCATTTT.

The V call is TRBV30, the J call TRBJ2-7; D gene uncertain. This CDR3 has 13 amino acids. Trimming took off 0 bases at V and 4 bases at J, with 10 bases between the two ends. In germline, CDR1 is GTSNPN, CDR2 SVGIG (reference sequence). The CDR3 DNA reads TGTGCCTGGAGTGTATTCTCAGTGTACGAGCAGTACTTC. Translating gives CAWSVFSVYEQYF.

The chain carries TRBV7-6 and TRBJ2-2, with D hard to call. Germline V gives CDR1 SGHVS, CDR2 FNYEAQ. V lost 1 base and J lost 8, with 8 bases in between. This CDR3 spans 13 amino acids. The CDR3 sequence: CASSLDAAGELFF. The CDR3 DNA reads as TGTGCCAGCAGCTTAGACGCAGCGGGGGAGCTGTTTTTT.

The chain links TRBV4-2 to TRBJ2-5; no clear D. This CDR3 has 14 residues. CDR1 and CDR2 from the germline V gene are LGHNA and YNFKEQ. The ends were cut back, 2 bases at V and 3 bases at J, with 10 bases in the middle. In DNA, the CDR3 is TGTGCCAGCAGCCAATCACAGTCCAAAGAGACCCAGTACTTC. Encoded protein: CASSQSQSKETQYF.

The J gene is TRBJ1-4, the V gene TRBV12-2; the table calls TRBD1, which could not be checked here. TRBV12-2 represents a pseudogene. This CDR3 is built from 15 residues. The CDR3: CASRPNRGLKEKLFF. The CDR3 DNA follows: TGTGCAAGTCGCCCGAACAGGGGGCTAAAAGAAAAACTGTTTTTT.

The chain links TRBV4-2 to TRBJ2-1; 9 nucleotides match TRBD2. This CDR3 is built from 14 residues. In germline, CDR1 is LGHNA, CDR2 YNFKEQ. The trim removed 8 bases at V and 14 bases at J, leaving 16 bases unmatched. CDR3 bases: TGTGCCAGCGGGTCCGCGGGGGGGCCTGAGTTGAAGTTCTTC. This encodes CASGSAGGPELKFF.

The chain couples TRBV7-3 to TRBJ2-5; 9 nucleotides line up with TRBD2. This CDR3 has 13 amino acids. Germline V gives CDR1 SGHTA, CDR2 FQGTGA. Trimming cost V 5 bases and J 4 bases; bases outside gene matches: 2. CDR3 nucleotide sequence: TGTGCCAGCAGCATGACTAGCGGAGAGACCCAGTACTTC. It specifies CASSMTSGETQYF.

The V and J genes are TRBV28 and TRBJ2-7; D possibly corresponds to TRBD2 (5 bases). The germline V gene encodes CDR1 MDHEN and CDR2 SYDVKM. V lost 3 bases and J lost 6, with 15 bases in between. This CDR3 has 14 residues. The CDR3 region is CASSLVLVDGEQYF. DNA of the CDR3: TGTGCCAGCAGTTTGGTACTAGTAGACGGCGAGCAGTACTTC.

This sequence joins TRBV28 and TRBJ2-7, with a possible D match to TRBD2 (7 bases). CDR3 length: 15 amino acids. Germline V lookup: CDR1 MDHEN, CDR2 SYDVKM. Trimming pared 5 bases from V and 4 bases from J, leaving 18 bases between. The CDR3 protein is CASSPYRGGGYEQYF. The CDR3 coding sequence is TGTGCCAGCAGTCCCTATAGGGGGGGCGGTTACGAGCAGTACTTC.

This clone was seen a single time. The rearrangement joins TRBV6-1 to TRBJ1-5; the match to TRBD1 covers 9 bases. V trimming: 4 bases; J trimming: 2 bases; junction bases outside the gene matches: 3. This CDR3 comprises 15 residues. Germline V gene data show CDR1 as MNHNS and CDR2 as SASEGT. CDR3 DNA sequence: TGTGCCAGCAGTGCTAGGACAGGGGGCAATCAGCCCCAGCATTTT. Translated, it gives CASSARTGGNQPQHF.

This chain joins TRBV9 and TRBJ1-2, with D possibly matching TRBD1 (5 bases). Trimming removed 4 bases at V and 7 bases at J, with 20 bases between. This CDR3 contains 15 residues. Germline V gene data show CDR1 as SGDLS and CDR2 as YYNGEE. The CDR3 spells CASSPNPGSSSGYTF. CDR3 in DNA: TGTGCCAGCAGCCCGAATCCAGGGTCGTCTAGTGGCTACACCTTC.

The chain is built from TRBV7-9 and TRBJ2-7; D may be TRBD1 (5 bases). Germline V gene lookup returns CDR1 SEHNR and CDR2 FQNEAQ (reference sequence). CDR3 length: 14 amino acids. V lost 3 bases and J 3 bases, leaving 12 bases between the germline ends. CDR3 nucleotides: TGTGCCAGCAGCTTCCGGGCAGGGAACTACGAGCAGTACTTC. Translating it yields CASSFRAGNYEQYF. Full variable domain (missing parts from reference TRBV7-9 and TRBJ2-7): DTGVSQNPRHKITKRGQNVTFRCDPISEHNRLYWYRQTLGQGPEFLTYFQNEAQLEKSRLLSDRFSAERPKGSFSTLEIQRTEQGDSAMYLCASSFRAGNYEQYFGPGTRLTVT.

The V call is TRBV6-5, the J call TRBJ1-1; 10 nucleotides line up with TRBD1. Trimming took 6 bases from V and 5 from J; bases not matched to a gene: 9. There are 15 residues in the CDR3. Germline V gene data show CDR1 as MNHEY and CDR2 as SVGAGI. CDR3 residues: CASSNSGQGETEAFF. The CDR3 nucleotides read TGTGCCAGCAGCAACTCCGGACAGGGGGAAACTGAAGCTTTCTTT.

The J gene is TRBJ2-5, the V gene TRBV30; D gene uncertain. The DNA end favors TRBJ2-7, so the J call may be wrong. The CDR3 has 12 amino acids. CDR1 GTSNPN and CDR2 SVGIG come from the germline V gene (reference sequence). CDR3 loop: CAWSSVRNEQYF. The CDR3 DNA is TGTGCCTGGAGTTCCGTAAGAAACGAGCAGTACTTC.